Sequencing of this T cell receptor beta chain was carried out in a study of blood T cell repertoires in COVID-19. Across the study: PBMCs, B-cell-depleted T cells, or T cells provided the cDNA or gDNA that made up the material.

This clone was detected a few times. Clones were sequenced by immunoSEQ multiplex PCR, and TCRdb holds only the in-frame ones, with some missing. Found here are a few hundred thousand clones, about nine tenths of them singletons; the top ten hold around 1.7%. V gave up 2 bases and J gave up 4 bases; unmatched junction bases: 3. The CDR3 contains 15 residues. Germline assignment: CDR1 LNHDA and CDR2 SQIVND (reference sequence). V gene TRBV19 combines with J gene TRBJ2-7; the match to TRBD2 covers 12 bases. The sequenced sample was PBMCs or T cells enriched from blood (not recorded which). The receptor was isolated from a man in his forties who had recovered from COVID-19. The CDR3 DNA reads as TGTGCCAGTAGTATAAGACTAGCGGGAGCTTACGAGCAGTACTTC. This sequence encodes CASSIRLAGAYEQYF.